The 27 T cell receptor beta chains in this list originate from one sample, sequenced in a study of long-term antiretroviral therapy in people with HIV. At the survey level, the v3.0 immunoSEQ assay was run. Profiled with immunoSEQ multiplex PCR; TCRdb holds only in-frame clones, not every one. Of about 25,000 clones in the sample, over 85% are singletons; the top ten hold about 9%. The sequencing here drew on unsorted PBMCs, taken 7.6 years after starting antiretroviral therapy. The receptors were gathered from a woman between 35 and 50 years old with HIV.

This clone was seen more than once but under ten times. The gene calls are TRBV27 and TRBJ2-7; 7 positions match TRBD1. J lost 3 bases, V lost 6 bases, and 11 bases had no gene match. The germline gives CDR1 MNHEY, CDR2 SMNVEV (reference sequence). The CDR3 consists of 15 residues. The CDR3 DNA follows: TGTGCCAGCAGCGACGTTTCTGCAGGGGGCTACGAGCAGTACTTC. Protein product: CASSDVSAGGYEQYF.

The chain couples TRBV7-2 to TRBJ1-1; 10 bases align to TRBD1. The germline CDR1 and CDR2 sequences are SGHTA and FQGNSA. Germline trimming cut 5 bases from V and 11 bases from J; bases unmatched to any gene: 5. This CDR3 region has 12 residues. In DNA form, the CDR3 reads TGTGCCAGCAGCAATGACAGGGGGCTTGCTTTCTTT. As protein: CASSNDRGLAFF.

The rearrangement links TRBV7-9 to TRBJ2-6; D not resolved. The CDR3 loop spans 15 amino acids. V was pared by 6 bases and J by 1 base, with 10 bases between. Germline values: CDR1 SEHNR, CDR2 FQNEAQ (reference sequence). In DNA form, the CDR3 reads TGTGCCAGCAGTTGGGCGGTGTCTGGGGCCAACGTCCTGACTTTC. Its protein product is CASSWAVSGANVLTF.

The chain carries TRBV6-1 and TRBJ2-1; D is unclear. The CDR3 consists of 14 residues. Germline V gives CDR1 MNHNS, CDR2 SASEGT. Between the trimmed V and J ends, which lost 9 bases and 3 bases, there was a span of 15 bases. CDR3: CASFNGPGYNEQFF. In DNA form, the CDR3 reads TGTGCCAGTTTTAACGGGCCAGGCTACAATGAGCAGTTCTTC.

This rearrangement joins TRBV7-8 to TRBJ2-2; no clear D. Germline V gene sequence: CDR1 SGHVS, CDR2 FQNEAQ. This CDR3 is 13 amino acids long. V dropped 4 bases and J dropped 5 bases, with 8 bases sitting between them. CDR3 in DNA: TGTGCCAGCAGCTCCGTCACAACCGGGGAGCTGTTTTTT. The encoded protein is CASSSVTTGELFF.

The J gene is TRBJ2-7, the V gene TRBV2; 7 nucleotides match TRBD1. There are 14 residues in the CDR3. V dropped 7 bases and J dropped 5; count of bases not matched to a gene: 11. Germline lookup yields CDR1 SNHLY and CDR2 FYNNEI. The CDR3 protein is CASTLSRGYNEQYF. The CDR3 DNA sequence: TGTGCCAGCACCCTCAGCAGGGGGTACAACGAGCAGTACTTC.

V usage is TRBV9 and J usage is TRBJ2-1; 9 bases line up with TRBD2. This CDR3 is 16 amino acids long. CDR1 is SGDLS and CDR2 is YYNGEE in the germline V gene. V lost 0 bases and J lost 4; bases outside the gene matches: 5. In DNA, the CDR3 is TGTGCCAGCAGCGTAGAGTGGCGGGGGGGTTACAATGAGCAGTTCTTC. Translating gives CASSVEWRGGYNEQFF.

The chain combines TRBV7-2 with TRBJ1-2; D is unresolved. The CDR3 has 15 residues. Trimming took 3 bases from V and 7 from J, leaving 18 bases between them. Germline V CDR1 and CDR2: SGHTA, FQGNSA. This CDR3 reads CASSFTDSGYVGYTF. CDR3 bases: TGTGCCAGCAGCTTCACCGATTCAGGTTACGTTGGCTACACCTTC.

The chain is built from TRBV15 and TRBJ2-6, with D unclear. In germline, CDR1 is LNHNV, CDR2 YYDKDF (reference sequence). Between the trimmed V and J ends, which lost 1 base and 2 bases, there was a span of 9 bases. The CDR3 runs to 16 residues. CDR3 loop: CATSRGQEPGANVLTF. Here the CDR3 DNA reads TGTGCCACCAGCAGAGGTCAGGAGCCTGGGGCCAACGTCCTGACTTTC.

This chain uses TRBV5-8 with TRBJ2-5; 10 nucleotides match TRBD2. CDR3 length: 16 residues. The germline CDR1 and CDR2 sequences are SGHTS and YDEGEE. V lost 3 bases, J lost 0 bases, and 5 bases stayed unmatched. The CDR3 region has the DNA TGTGCCAGCAGCTCGGGACTAGCGAAGTACCAAGAGACCCAGTACTTC. Translation: CASSSGLAKYQETQYF.

This rearrangement joins TRBV30 to TRBJ2-5; 10 bases line up with TRBD2. The germline V gene encodes CDR1 GTSNPN and CDR2 SVGIG (reference sequence). The V segment lost 2 bases and the J segment 0 bases; nucleotides outside the gene matches: 9. This CDR3 spans 17 amino acids. The CDR3 nucleotides read TGTGCCTGGAGTTCGAAAAGCGGGGGGGCGTACCAAGAGACCCAGTACTTC. Translation: CAWSSKSGGAYQETQYF.

The gene calls are TRBV19 and TRBJ1-1; tentative D call: TRBD1 (6 bases). From germline, CDR1 is LNHDA and CDR2 SQIVND (reference sequence). The CDR3 covers 12 residues. V dropped 4 bases and J dropped 3 bases, with 6 bases sitting between them. This CDR3 reads CASSRQDTEAFF. In DNA, the CDR3 is TGTGCCAGTAGTAGACAGGACACTGAAGCTTTCTTT.

The rearrangement joins TRBV4-3 to TRBJ2-7, with 10 bases matching TRBD2. CDR1 is LGHNA, CDR2 YSLEER, per germline. This CDR3 has 18 amino acids. Unmatched junction bases numbered 10, after V lost 0 bases and J lost 2 bases. CDR3 nucleotides: TGCGCCAGCAGCCAAGAGTGGAGGACTAGCGGCGCTCCCTACGAGCAGTACTTC. Its protein product is CASSQEWRTSGAPYEQYF.

The sample holds a few counts of this clone. This chain links TRBV6-5 with TRBJ2-7; TRBD1 matches 7 bases. CDR1 is MNHEY, CDR2 SVGAGI, per germline. J was trimmed by 3 bases and V by 2 bases; bases with no gene match: 1. The CDR3 has 13 amino acids. The CDR3, as DNA: TGTGCCAGCAGTTACGCAGGGGGCTACGAGCAGTACTTC. Protein: CASSYAGGYEQYF.

This clone was detected a few times. The rearrangement links TRBV30 to TRBJ1-2, with D perhaps TRBD1 (6 bases). The CDR3 totals 14 residues. Germline CDR1 GTSNPN, CDR2 SVGIG (reference sequence). V was pared by 5 bases and J by 4 bases, with 17 bases between. The CDR3 here is CAWGIPGHRYGYTF. CDR3 sequence (DNA): TGTGCCTGGGGTATTCCGGGACACCGCTATGGCTACACCTTC.

The rearrangement links TRBV18 to TRBJ2-2; D is undetermined. This CDR3 contains 11 residues. Germline CDR1 and CDR2: KGHSH and LQKENI. V gave up 7 bases and J gave up 4 bases, with 4 bases separating them. The CDR3 region has the DNA TGTGCCAGCTTCTCCACCGGGGAGCTGTTTTTT. Encoded protein: CASFSTGELFF.

This chain joins TRBV5-4 and TRBJ1-1; the D gene is possibly TRBD1 (6 bases). V lost 3 bases and J lost 3, with 15 bases in between. Germline CDR1 SGHNT, CDR2 YYREEE (reference sequence). The CDR3 length is 15 residues. CDR3 loop: CASSSRGGADTEAFF. The CDR3 bases are TGTGCCAGCAGCTCAAGGGGGGGCGCGGACACTGAAGCTTTCTTT.

V usage is TRBV6-5 and J usage is TRBJ2-1; 9 positions agree with TRBD2. Germline V gene lookup returns CDR1 MNHEY and CDR2 SVGAGI. The CDR3 is 15 amino acids. V gave up 7 bases and J gave up 4 bases; unmatched junction bases: 8. The CDR3 loop is CASNRERGEYNEQFF. In DNA form, the CDR3 reads TGTGCCAGCAATAGAGAGCGGGGGGAATACAATGAGCAGTTCTTC.

The CDR3 DNA reads as TGTGCCAGCAGAGGACAGGGGGCGAACACCGGGGAGCTGTTTTTT. Its protein is CASRGQGANTGELFF. The rearrangement joins TRBV2 to TRBJ2-2; 10 nucleotides agree with TRBD1. The J segment lost 0 bases and the V segment lost 6 bases, leaving 1 base of the junction unmatched. CDR1 and CDR2 from the germline V gene are SNHLY and FYNNEI. The CDR3 runs to 15 residues.

The chain joins TRBV5-1 to TRBJ1-5; no clear D. The V end was cut by 0 bases, the J end by 0 bases, with 10 bases between. The CDR3 runs 16 residues. Germline V gene sequence: CDR1 SGHRS, CDR2 YFSETQ. The chain's CDR3 is CASSLVSVDSNQPQHF. The CDR3 DNA follows: TGCGCCAGCAGCTTGGTGAGCGTTGATAGCAATCAGCCCCAGCATTTT.

This CDR3 is CASSLAVGSSNTGELFF. CDR3 sequence (DNA): TGCGCCAGCAGCTTGGCCGTCGGCTCCTCGAACACCGGGGAGCTGTTTTTT. V is TRBV5-1 and J is TRBJ2-2; unclear D gene. V lost 0 bases, J lost 0 bases, and 12 bases lay in between. From germline, CDR1 is SGHRS and CDR2 YFSETQ. The CDR3 is made up of 17 amino acids.

The chain joins TRBV30 to TRBJ1-5; TRBD1 agrees at 10 bases. Germline V gives CDR1 GTSNPN, CDR2 SVGIG (reference sequence). The CDR3 contains 14 residues. J lost 6 bases, V lost 1 base, and 3 bases had no gene match. The CDR3 region has the DNA TGTGCCTGGAGTGAGGGGACAGGGGTTCAGCCCCAGCATTTT. It is translated as CAWSEGTGVQPQHF.

The rearrangement joins TRBV9 to TRBJ1-6; 8 nucleotides agree with TRBD1. Germline values: CDR1 SGDLS, CDR2 YYNGEE. V trimming: 4 bases; J trimming: 7 bases; junction bases outside the gene matches: 13. This CDR3 comprises 17 residues. In nucleotides, the CDR3 is TGTGCCAGCAGCCCCCAGGAAGCCGGGACAGGCAATTCACCCCTCCACTTT. This sequence encodes CASSPQEAGTGNSPLHF.

DNA for the CDR3: TGTGCCAGCAGCTCCGAAGTGACCACTGAAGCTTTCTTT. It codes for CASSSEVTTEAFF. The genes are TRBV7-3 and TRBJ1-1; D unresolved. Looked up from germline, CDR1 is SGHTA and CDR2 is FQGTGA. CDR3 length equals 13 residues. V lost 4 bases and J lost 4, with 10 bases in between.

V is TRBV30 and J is TRBJ1-1, with TRBD1 as a possible D gene (5 bases). Germline V gives CDR1 GTSNPN, CDR2 SVGIG (reference sequence). CDR3 length equals 11 residues. V lost 3 bases and J 6 bases, leaving 8 bases between the germline ends. CDR3 nucleotide sequence: TGTGCCTGGAGAACAGGACCTGAAGCTTTCTTT. This gives the protein CAWRTGPEAFF.

V is TRBV4-3 and J is TRBJ2-6; D is unresolved. CDR1 is LGHNA, CDR2 YSLEER, per germline. The ends were cut back, 0 bases at V and 4 bases at J, with 13 bases in the middle. CDR3 size: 17 residues. This CDR3 reads CASSQDNWGSGANVLTF. DNA for the CDR3: TGCGCCAGCAGCCAAGATAATTGGGGATCCGGGGCCAACGTCCTGACTTTC.

V usage is TRBV6-8 and J usage is TRBJ1-2, with TRBD1 matching 9 bases. V was pared by 6 bases and J by 4 bases, with 15 bases of the junction left unmatched. Germline V gene sequence: CDR1 MNHGY, CDR2 SAAAGT. This CDR3 contains 17 residues. The CDR3 bases are TGTGCCAGCAGGAGTTCACACAGGGGGCGAGGGGTCTATGGCTACACCTTC. Amino acid sequence: CASRSSHRGRGVYGYTF.